This T cell receptor beta chain came from a study of cytomegalovirus exposure and HLA in healthy donors. The primer mix had 60 Vbeta and 13 Jbeta primers. Libraries were prepared by immunoSEQ multiplex PCR; TCRdb keeps only in-frame clonotypes and omits some of them. The profile covers under 200,000 clones, with 79% appearing a single time and about 2.3% taken by the ten largest. There are 14 residues in the CDR3. This clonotype was sampled from a woman in her forties or fifties in good health and CMV-seronegative. This chain uses TRBV21-1 with TRBJ2-2; TRBD1 was called by the table and not checked on the DNA. TRBV21-1 is given as a pseudogene. The sequencing input was PBMCs. CDR3 in amino acids: CASSKGRKAGELFF. CDR3 DNA sequence: TGTGCCAGCAGCAAAGGCAGGAAGGCCGGGGAGCTGTTTTTT.